This T cell receptor (beta chain) was sequenced during a study of CD8 T cells in Susac syndrome. The RNA, about 0.5 to 1 ug, was put through reverse transcription using random hexamers. Amplification of TCR beta CDR3 by immunoSEQ multiplex PCR spanned 54 Vbeta and 13 Jbeta. Via MiXCR, TCRdb re-called the immunoSEQ multiplex PCR reads, giving one row per CDR3 protein. The data contain a few hundred thousand distinct CDR3 sequences, about 95% of them singletons. Sequencing of TCR beta was carried out in blood CD8+ and CD4+ T cells. TEMRA cells were FACS-enriched, and CD8+ and CD4+ T cells were isolated negatively. V shed 4 bases, J shed 5 bases, and the junction held 10 bases outside the gene matches. The germline V gene has CDR1 DFQATT and CDR2 SNEGSKA (reference sequence). This CDR3 spans 15 amino acids. Regarding the study as a whole: The study's TCR sequencing and HLA analysis covered a relatively small number of individuals, and the study acknowledged this.

Notes on this clonotype: The antigen is unknown.

This chain joins TRBV20-1 and TRBJ2-7; 11 bases map to TRBD1. The sequenced material came from CD4+ T cells from PBMCs. The clonotype was recovered from a human donor with multiple sclerosis. CDR3 sequence: CSATSRTGGMDEQYF. In nucleotides, the CDR3 is TGCAGTGCTACCTCCAGGACAGGGGGCATGGACGAGCAGTACTTC.